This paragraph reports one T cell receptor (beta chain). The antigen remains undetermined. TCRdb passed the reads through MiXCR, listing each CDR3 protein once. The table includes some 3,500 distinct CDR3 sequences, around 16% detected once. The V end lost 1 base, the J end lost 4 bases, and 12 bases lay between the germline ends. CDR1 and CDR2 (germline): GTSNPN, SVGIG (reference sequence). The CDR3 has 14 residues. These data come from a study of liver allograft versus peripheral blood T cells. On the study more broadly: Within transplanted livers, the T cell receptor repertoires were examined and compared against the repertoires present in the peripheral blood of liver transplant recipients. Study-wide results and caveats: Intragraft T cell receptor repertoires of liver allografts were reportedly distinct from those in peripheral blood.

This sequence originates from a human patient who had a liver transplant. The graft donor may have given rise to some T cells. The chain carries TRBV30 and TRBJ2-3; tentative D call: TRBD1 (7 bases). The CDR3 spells CAWSAQGGPDTQYF. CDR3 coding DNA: TGTGCCTGGAGTGCGCAGGGGGGCCCAGATACGCAGTATTTT.